Below are 20 T cell receptor beta chains sequenced from a single sample in a study of blood T cell repertoires in COVID-19. The data were produced by immunoSEQ multiplex PCR, yet TCRdb's version contains in-frame clones alone and is incomplete. Of about 62,000 clones listed, more than 80% are singletons. Sequenced input: peripheral blood. All receptors derive from a woman in her sixties with COVID-19, enrolled during active disease.

The rearrangement uses TRBV10-3 and TRBJ2-7; 11 bases match TRBD1. Germline trimming cut 6 bases from V and 6 bases from J; bases unmatched to any gene: 7. The V gene's germline CDR1 is ENHRY and CDR2 SYGVKD. The CDR3 is 14 residues long. The CDR3 DNA is TGTGCCATCAGCACGGGGACAGGGGGGGGCGAGCAGTACTTC. Encoded protein: CAISTGTGGGEQYF.

V and J are TRBV6-5 and TRBJ1-1; unclear D gene. Between the trimmed V and J ends, which lost 4 bases and 4 bases, there was a span of 13 bases. This CDR3 spans 14 amino acids. Germline V gives CDR1 MNHEY, CDR2 SVGAGI. In nucleotides, the CDR3 is TGTGCCAGCAGTTTAATTGCGGAAGGCACTGAAGCTTTCTTT. Protein sequence: CASSLIAEGTEAFF.

About this clone itself: This sample includes further DNA sequences coding for the same CDR3. The chain employs TRBV7-2 and TRBJ1-4; 9 nucleotides align to TRBD1. The ends lost 5 bases at V and 7 bases at J; junction bases unmatched: 5. The CDR3 sequence is 14 residues long. Germline CDR1 SGHTA, CDR2 FQGNSA. The CDR3 reads CASSLDRGREKLFF. CDR3 bases: TGTGCCAGCAGCCTGGACAGGGGCCGTGAAAAACTGTTTTTT.

The chain combines TRBV19 with TRBJ1-5; 8 bases align to TRBD1. With V trimmed by 9 bases and J by 5 bases, 3 bases remained unmatched. Germline V gene sequence: CDR1 LNHDA, CDR2 SQIVND (reference sequence). This CDR3 has 12 amino acids. CDR3 residues: CASDRGYQPQHF. DNA of the CDR3: TGTGCCAGCGACAGGGGATATCAGCCCCAGCATTTT.

The sample holds one count of this clone. The CDR3 bases are TGTGCCACCAGCAAAGGACAGACCTACACTGAAGCTTTCTTT. As protein: CATSKGQTYTEAFF. V and J are TRBV15 and TRBJ1-1; a possible D gene is TRBD1 (6 bases). Germline loops: CDR1 LNHNV, CDR2 YYDKDF (reference sequence). V was shortened by 4 bases and J by 3 bases, with 12 bases between the two germline ends. The CDR3 loop spans 14 amino acids.

The V gene is TRBV5-1, the J gene TRBJ1-5, with 7 bases matching TRBD1. With V trimmed by 1 base and J by 2 bases, 3 bases remained unmatched. Germline V gene sequence: CDR1 SGHRS, CDR2 YFSETQ. There are 15 residues in the CDR3. DNA for the CDR3: TGCGCCAGCAGCTTGTACGGGACAGGCAATCAGCCCCAGCATTTT. Protein sequence: CASSLYGTGNQPQHF.

Turning to this clone: This is likely a read error, given that the CDR3 carries no conserved phenylalanine or tryptophan at its end. Because the CDR3's place on the DNA is in doubt, the DNA is left out and the CDR3 is given as listed by TCRdb. This chain uses TRBV10-3 with TRBJ1-4; the table's TRBD1 call for D was not verified on the DNA. Including both end residues, the CDR3 is 11 amino acids long. Germline CDR1 reads ENHRY; CDR2 reads SYGVKD. CDR3 residues: CAISGLGVGGT.

The chain couples TRBV9 to TRBJ1-1, with D perhaps TRBD1 (5 bases). The V gene lost 1 base and the J gene lost 0 bases, with 34 bases spanning the gap. The CDR3 is made up of 23 amino acids. The germline CDR1 and CDR2 sequences are SGDLS and YYNGEE. CDR3 amino acids: CASSVSSRRPGGGSREMNTEAFF. Here the CDR3 DNA reads TGTGCCAGCAGCGTATCATCCCGTCGGCCTGGGGGGGGATCTCGAGAAATGAACACTGAAGCTTTCTTT.

The chain recombines TRBV18 with TRBJ1-1; 10 bases are shared with TRBD1. Germline CDR1 is KGHSH and CDR2 is LQKENI. J gave up 1 base and V 3 bases, and 5 bases lay outside the gene matches. The CDR3 runs 16 residues. CDR3 protein: CASSPRQGASNTEAFF. The DNA of the CDR3 is TGTGCCAGCTCACCCCGACAGGGGGCTTCGAACACTGAAGCTTTCTTT.

The chain uses TRBV14 and TRBJ2-3, with unresolved D. This CDR3 is 13 amino acids long. Trimming shortened V by 0 bases and J by 9 bases, and 10 bases separated the two germline ends. CDR1 and CDR2 (germline): SGHDN, FVKESK. CDR3 region: CASSQDIQATQYF. The CDR3 bases are TGTGCCAGCAGCCAAGATATCCAGGCGACGCAGTATTTT.

This chain uses TRBV3-1 (or the pseudogene TRBV3-2) with TRBJ2-3; D gene unclear. The ends were cut back, 1 base at V and 2 bases at J, with 13 bases in the middle. The CDR3 loop spans 16 amino acids. From germline, CDR1 is LGHDT and CDR2 YNNKEL (reference sequence). The CDR3 protein is CASSQAGPSFTDTQYF. The CDR3 DNA follows: TGTGCCAGCAGCCAAGCGGGTCCTTCCTTCACAGATACGCAGTATTTT.

The J gene is TRBJ1-2, the V gene TRBV30, with D possibly being TRBD1 (6 bases). The CDR3 is 15 residues long. V lost 0 bases to trimming and J lost 4 bases, with 15 bases between them. In germline, CDR1 is GTSNPN, CDR2 SVGIG (reference sequence). CDR3 sequence: CAWSVGGGRTYGYTF. The CDR3 bases are TGTGCCTGGAGTGTTGGGGGGGGCAGAACCTATGGCTACACCTTC.

The chain uses TRBV30 and TRBJ1-5; the match to TRBD1 covers 7 bases. Trimming took 1 base from V and 6 from J; bases not matched to a gene: 6. This CDR3 has 14 amino acids. Germline lookup yields CDR1 GTSNPN and CDR2 SVGIG (reference sequence). CDR3 residues: CAWSEGGARQPQHF. CDR3 bases: TGTGCCTGGAGTGAAGGGGGCGCTCGTCAGCCCCAGCATTTT.

The CDR3 reads CASKQGITLDEQFF. CDR3 nucleotides: TGTGCCAGCAAACAGGGAATCACGCTCGATGAGCAGTTCTTC. The chain is built from TRBV7-9 and TRBJ2-1; D may be TRBD1 (6 bases). Looked up from germline, CDR1 is SEHNR and CDR2 is FQNEAQ (reference sequence). The ends were cut back, 7 bases at V and 8 bases at J, with 18 bases in the middle. The CDR3 is 14 amino acids.

The chain links TRBV7-9 to TRBJ1-2; TRBD1 aligns across 9 bases. Germline values: CDR1 SEHNR, CDR2 FQNEAQ (reference sequence). The CDR3 is made up of 14 amino acids. The V segment lost 5 bases and the J segment 3 bases; nucleotides outside the gene matches: 4. The CDR3 here is CASSRDRDYYGYTF. CDR3 DNA sequence: TGTGCCAGCAGCCGGGACAGGGACTACTATGGCTACACCTTC.

This clone came up once. CDR3 loop: CASSIAANEQFF. CDR3 coding DNA: TGTGCCAGTAGTATCGCGGCGAATGAGCAGTTCTTC. The J gene is TRBJ2-1, the V gene TRBV19; D call uncertain. The CDR3 is made up of 12 amino acids. Germline values: CDR1 LNHDA, CDR2 SQIVND (reference sequence). Trimming stripped 3 bases from V and 7 bases from J, with 7 bases between.

This clone showed up just once. V is TRBV5-1 and J is TRBJ2-2; D is unresolved. This CDR3 region has 16 residues. Germline V gene data show CDR1 as SGHRS and CDR2 as YFSETQ. V lost 5 bases and J 0 bases, leaving 14 bases between the germline ends. CDR3 region: CASSRPGPSNTGELFF. Written as DNA, the CDR3 is TGCGCCAGCAGTCGGCCAGGTCCCTCGAACACCGGGGAGCTGTTTTTT.

The V and J genes are TRBV11-2 and TRBJ1-1; the match to TRBD1 covers 7 bases. The length of the CDR3 is 15 residues. Germline trimming cut 1 base from V and 5 bases from J; bases unmatched to any gene: 7. Per germline, CDR1 SGHAT and CDR2 FQNNGV. Here the CDR3 reads CASSLVTGRYTEAFF. The CDR3 DNA sequence: TGTGCCAGCAGCTTAGTGACAGGGAGGTATACTGAAGCTTTCTTT. The full variable domain, in which reference TRBV11-2 and TRBJ1-1 provide the parts outside the CDR3, is EAGVAQSPRYKIIEKRQSVAFWCNPISGHATLYWYQQILGQGPKLLIQFQNNGVVDDSQLPKDRFSAERLKGVDSTLKIQPAKLEDSAVYLCASSLVTGRYTEAFFGQGTRLTVV.

V is TRBV6-5 and J is TRBJ2-3; D remains unclear. The germline CDR1 and CDR2 sequences are MNHEY and SVGAGI. Trimming shortened V by 6 bases and J by 0 bases, and 4 bases separated the two germline ends. The CDR3 contains 12 residues. This CDR3 is CASRQSTDTQYF. Written as DNA, the CDR3 is TGTGCCAGCAGACAGAGCACAGATACGCAGTATTTT.

J is TRBJ1-5 and V is TRBV2; perhaps TRBD1 as D (5 bases). The CDR3 loop spans 16 amino acids. Germline values: CDR1 SNHLY, CDR2 FYNNEI. V lost 5 bases, J lost 0 bases, and 14 bases lay in between. The chain's CDR3 is CASSPRRGYSNQPQHF. CDR3 in DNA: TGTGCCAGCAGTCCCCGACGGGGGTATAGCAATCAGCCCCAGCATTTT.